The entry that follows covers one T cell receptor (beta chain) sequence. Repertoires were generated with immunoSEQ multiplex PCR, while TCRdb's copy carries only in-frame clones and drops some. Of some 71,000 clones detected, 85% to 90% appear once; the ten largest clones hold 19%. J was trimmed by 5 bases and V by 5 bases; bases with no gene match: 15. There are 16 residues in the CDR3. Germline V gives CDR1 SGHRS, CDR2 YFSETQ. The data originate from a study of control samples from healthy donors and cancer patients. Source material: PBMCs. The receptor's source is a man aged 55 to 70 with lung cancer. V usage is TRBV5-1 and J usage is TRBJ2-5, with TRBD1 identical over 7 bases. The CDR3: CASRLTGVRWDETQYF. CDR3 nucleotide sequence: TGCGCCAGCAGATTAACAGGGGTCAGATGGGACGAGACCCAGTACTTC.